Sequencing of this TCR beta chain was carried out in a study of T cell responses to AZD1222 COVID-19 vaccine. TCRdb keeps only in-frame clones here, not all; method: immunoSEQ multiplex PCR. The sample holds more than 80,000 clones; 90% are singletons and the top ten take 8%. Points from the study as a whole: The CD4 TCRs associated with vaccination extended across spike and predominated at 160-218 and 743-854. Spike-specific TCR breadth and depth grew following two AZD1222 doses.

On this clone: Its antigen remains unknown.

CDR3 size: 17 residues. V shed 0 bases and J 8 bases; nucleotides not matched to a gene: 14. Germline lookup yields CDR1 LGHNA and CDR2 YSLEER. The chain combines TRBV4-3 with TRBJ1-2; 8 positions agree with TRBD1. The TCR sequence derives from an adult who received the AZD1222 COVID-19 vaccine. The input for sequencing was peripheral blood, taken 28 days after the second AZD1222 dose. The CDR3 here is CASSQDAGTGNWGGYTF. The CDR3 bases are TGCGCCAGCAGCCAAGATGCTGGGACAGGCAACTGGGGAGGCTACACCTTC.